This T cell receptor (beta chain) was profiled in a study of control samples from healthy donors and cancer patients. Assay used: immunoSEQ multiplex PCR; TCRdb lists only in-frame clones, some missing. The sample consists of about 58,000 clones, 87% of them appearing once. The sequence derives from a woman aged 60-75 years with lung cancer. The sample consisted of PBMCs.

The CDR3 DNA reads as TGCGCCAGCAGCTTGGATGGGAGGGCGGGACTAGGGAACATTCAGTACTTC. Encoded protein: CASSLDGRAGLGNIQYF. V is TRBV5-1 and J is TRBJ2-4, with 8 positions matching TRBD2. CDR1 is SGHRS and CDR2 is YFSETQ in the germline V gene. The CDR3 consists of 17 residues. The V and J ends lost 0 bases and 7 bases, in that order; junction bases with no gene match: 12.